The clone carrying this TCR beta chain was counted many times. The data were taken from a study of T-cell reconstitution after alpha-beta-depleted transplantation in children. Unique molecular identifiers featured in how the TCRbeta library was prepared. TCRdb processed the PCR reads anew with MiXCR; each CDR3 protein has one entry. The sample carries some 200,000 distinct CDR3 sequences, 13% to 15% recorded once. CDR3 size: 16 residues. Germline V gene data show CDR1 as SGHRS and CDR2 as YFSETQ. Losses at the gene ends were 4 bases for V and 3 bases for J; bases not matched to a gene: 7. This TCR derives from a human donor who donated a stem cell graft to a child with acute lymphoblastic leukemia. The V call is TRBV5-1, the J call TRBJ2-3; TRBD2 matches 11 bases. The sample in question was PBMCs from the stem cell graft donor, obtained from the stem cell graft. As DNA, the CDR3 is TGCGCCAGCAGCCGTACCGGACTAGCGGGTACAGATACGCAGTATTTT. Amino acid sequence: CASSRTGLAGTDTQYF.